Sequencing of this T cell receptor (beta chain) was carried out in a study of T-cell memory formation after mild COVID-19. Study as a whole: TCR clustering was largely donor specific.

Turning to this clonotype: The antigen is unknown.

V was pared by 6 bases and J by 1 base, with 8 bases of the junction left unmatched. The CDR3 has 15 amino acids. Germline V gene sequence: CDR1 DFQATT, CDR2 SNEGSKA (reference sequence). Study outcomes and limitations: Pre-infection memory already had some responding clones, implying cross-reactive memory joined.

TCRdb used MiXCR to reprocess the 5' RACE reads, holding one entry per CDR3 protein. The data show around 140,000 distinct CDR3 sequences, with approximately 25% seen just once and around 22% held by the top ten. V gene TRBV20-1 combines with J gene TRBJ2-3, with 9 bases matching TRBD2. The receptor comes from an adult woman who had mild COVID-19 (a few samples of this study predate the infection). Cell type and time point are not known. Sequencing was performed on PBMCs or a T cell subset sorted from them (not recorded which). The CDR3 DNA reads TGCAGTGCGGCTATAGCGGGGGCCGGCACAGATACGCAGTATTTT. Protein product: CSAAIAGAGTDTQYF.